The next 27 T cell receptor beta chains were all read from a single sample in a study of T cells in Graves' hyperthyroidism and ophthalmopathy. TCR beta CDR3 regions were amplified from RNA transcripts. Researchers ran a first-round RT-PCR on the TCR CDR3 using the HTBI primer set. TCRdb used MiXCR to reprocess the multiplex PCR reads, holding one entry per CDR3 protein. The repertoire holds about 110,000 distinct CDR3 sequences, with 15% to 20% as singletons. The material sequenced was blood. These receptors were obtained from a woman aged 45 to 65 with Graves' hyperthyroidism.

This clonotype was picked up many times. The chain carries TRBV18 and TRBJ1-1; D call uncertain. The CDR3 sequence is 13 residues long. Germline values: CDR1 KGHSH, CDR2 LQKENI. V lost 6 bases and J lost 5, with 13 bases in between. The CDR3 loop is CASSSVPKTEAFF. CDR3 DNA sequence: TGTGCCAGCTCCTCAGTCCCGAAGACTGAAGCTTTCTTT. The variable domain in full, completed from reference TRBV18 and TRBJ1-1, reads NAGVMQNPRHLVRRRGQEARLRCSPMKGHSHVYWYRQLPEEGLKFMVYLQKENIIDESGMPKERFSAEFPKEGPSILRIQQVVRGDSAAYFCASSSVPKTEAFFGQGTRLTVV.

The chain uses TRBV7-9 and TRBJ1-5, with D unclear. CDR1 is SEHNR and CDR2 is FQNEAQ in the germline V gene (reference sequence). Trimming cost V 1 base and J 7 bases, with 11 bases left between them. This CDR3 spans 14 amino acids. The CDR3 is CASSLDGSWQPQHF. CDR3 sequence (DNA): TGTGCCAGCAGCTTAGACGGGTCATGGCAGCCCCAGCATTTT.

DNA for the CDR3: TGTGCCAGCAGTTTTTGGCGGGAGGGCCCGTACGAGCAGTACTTC. Amino acid sequence: CASSFWREGPYEQYF. The V and J genes are TRBV27 and TRBJ2-7; 9 bases match TRBD2. Germline CDR1 reads MNHEY; CDR2 reads SMNVEV (reference sequence). V shed 3 bases, J shed 4 bases, and the junction held 7 bases outside the gene matches. The CDR3 is 15 residues long.

This clonotype was seen at least ten times. The chain has TRBV19 and TRBJ1-1, with D tentatively TRBD1 (6 bases). CDR3 length equals 14 residues. Germline V lookup: CDR1 LNHDA, CDR2 SQIVND (reference sequence). Deletions cut 3 bases from V and 4 bases from J, with 12 bases between. Here the CDR3 reads CASSIGGAGTEAFF. Here the CDR3 DNA reads TGTGCCAGTAGTATTGGGGGCGCGGGCACTGAAGCTTTCTTT.

The table lists this clonotype with many counts. This chain links TRBV7-8 with TRBJ1-1, with a possible D match to TRBD1 (5 bases). The CDR3 spans 15 residues. V was pared by 5 bases and J by 5 bases, with 18 bases between. Germline CDR1 is SGHVS and CDR2 is FQNEAQ. The CDR3 DNA reads as TGTGCCAGCAGCCAAATGGGGAAAGCAGGGACTGAAGCTTTCTTT. As protein: CASSQMGKAGTEAFF. The variable domain in full, with the rest retrieved from reference TRBV7-8 and TRBJ1-1, is GAGVSQSPRYKVAKRGQDVALRCDPISGHVSLFWYQQALGQGPEFLTYFQNEAQLDKSGLPSDRFFAERPEGSVSTLKIQRTQQEDSAVYLCASSQMGKAGTEAFFGQGTRLTVV.

There are many counts of this clonotype. This chain joins TRBV7-2 and TRBJ1-6; possibly TRBD1 for D (6 bases). The V gene's germline CDR1 is SGHTA and CDR2 FQGNSA. The CDR3 sequence is 16 residues long. V was trimmed by 2 bases and J by 3 bases, leaving 11 bases between them. CDR3 sequence (DNA): TGTGCCAGCAGCTTATTGACAGGCCGCTATAATTCACCCCTCCACTTT. Translated: CASSLLTGRYNSPLHF. Variable domain in full (rest from reference TRBV7-2 and TRBJ1-6): GAGVSQSPSNKVTEKGKDVELRCDPISGHTALYWYRQSLGQGLEFLIYFQGNSAPDKSGLPSDRFSAERTGGSVSTLTIQRTQQEDSAVYLCASSLLTGRYNSPLHFGNGTRLTVT.

This clonotype was observed many times. The chain couples TRBV12-3 or TRBV12-4 to TRBJ1-4; 8 bases line up with TRBD1. The ends lost 6 bases at V and 4 bases at J; junction bases unmatched: 10. The CDR3 has 16 amino acids. CDR3 DNA: TGTGCCAGCAGACACGGACAGGGCGGGGGTAATGAAAAACTGTTTTTT. Residues: CASRHGQGGGNEKLFF.

This clonotype was observed at least ten times. V usage is TRBV29-1 and J usage is TRBJ1-5; D perhaps matches TRBD1 (6 bases). The germline CDR1 and CDR2 sequences are SQVTM and ANQGSEA. The CDR3 is 12 amino acids. Deletions cut 7 bases from V and 10 bases from J, with 17 bases between. The CDR3 loop is CSAIQGTGPQHF. The DNA of the CDR3 is TGCAGCGCTATACAGGGAACTGGTCCCCAGCATTTT. The variable domain in full, completed from reference TRBV29-1 and TRBJ1-5, reads SAVISQKPSRDICQRGTSLTIQCQVDSQVTMMFWYRQQPGQSLTLIATANQGSEATYESGFVIDKFPISRPNLTFSTLTVSNMSPEDSSIYLCSAIQGTGPQHFGDGTRLSIL.

The chain combines TRBV2 with TRBJ2-1; D gene uncertain. Germline CDR1 is SNHLY and CDR2 is FYNNEI. CDR3 length equals 13 residues. V gave up 5 bases and J gave up 6 bases, with 11 bases separating them. The CDR3 sequence: CASSRNKGNEQFF. The CDR3 bases are TGTGCCAGCAGTCGAAACAAAGGCAATGAGCAGTTCTTC.

This clonotype came up a few times. The chain is built from TRBV6-1 and TRBJ2-7, with TRBD1 as a possible D gene (6 bases). The CDR3 totals 15 residues. Looked up from germline, CDR1 is MNHNS and CDR2 is SASEGT. Trimming pared 7 bases from V and 0 bases from J, leaving 16 bases between. This CDR3 reads CASTFLQGNSYEQYF. CDR3 bases: TGTGCCAGCACCTTCTTGCAGGGGAACTCCTACGAGCAGTACTTC.

This clonotype was picked up many times. The chain combines TRBV11-3 with TRBJ1-1, with D unclear. Trimming left V 5 bases short and J 12 bases short, with 7 bases between. Germline CDR1 SGHNT, CDR2 YENEEA. The CDR3 covers 9 residues. This CDR3 is CASSHPPFF. In DNA form, the CDR3 reads TGTGCCAGCAGCCACCCCCCTTTCTTT. The whole variable domain, filled in from reference TRBV11-3 and TRBJ1-1, reads EAGVVQSPRYKIIEKKQPVAFWCNPISGHNTLYWYLQNLGQGPELLIRYENEEAVDDSQLPKDRFSAERLKGVDSTLKIQPAELGDSAVYLCASSHPPFFGQGTRLTVV.

This clonotype was seen ten or more times. V is TRBV3-1 and J is TRBJ2-5; D gene ambiguous. V was shortened by 1 base and J by 0 bases, with 3 bases between the two germline ends. This CDR3 has 13 residues. Germline CDR1 LGHDT, CDR2 YNNKEL (reference sequence). The CDR3 loop reads CASSQADQETQYF. CDR3 sequence (DNA): TGTGCCAGCAGCCAAGCGGACCAAGAGACCCAGTACTTC.

The chain uses TRBV7-2 and TRBJ2-1, with 8 bases that match TRBD2. Trimming at V came to 4 bases and at J to 0 bases, leaving 11 bases not matched to a gene. CDR3 length: 18 amino acids. CDR1 and CDR2 from the germline V gene are SGHTA and FQGNSA. The CDR3 DNA reads TGTGCCAGCAGCTCCGGGAGGGCCCGTCTGAGCTCCTACAATGAGCAGTTCTTC. Amino acid sequence: CASSSGRARLSSYNEQFF.

This clonotype has ten or more counts. The chain uses TRBV6-1 and TRBJ2-2; D perhaps matches TRBD1 (5 bases). Deletions cut 5 bases from V and 13 bases from J, with 14 bases between. Germline lookup yields CDR1 MNHNS and CDR2 SASEGT. The CDR3 totals 12 residues. CDR3 sequence (DNA): TGTGCCAGCAGTTATGGGGCCCGTCGGCTGTTTTTT. Residues: CASSYGARRLFF.

This clonotype has ten or more counts. The chain carries TRBV11-2 and TRBJ1-2; TRBD1 matches at 9 bases. Trimming at V came to 5 bases and at J to 3 bases, leaving 16 bases not matched to a gene. From germline, CDR1 is SGHAT and CDR2 FQNNGV. CDR3 size: 18 residues. The CDR3 region has the DNA TGTGCCAGCAGCCCCAACACTCCGGACAGGGGATTTGACTATGGCTACACCTTC. Protein sequence: CASSPNTPDRGFDYGYTF.

The CDR3 DNA follows: TGTGCCAGCAGCACTTACTCAGGTGGCCGGGGCTACACCTTC. The encoded protein is CASSTYSGGRGYTF. V usage is TRBV5-4 and J usage is TRBJ1-2; D is unclear. CDR3 length equals 14 residues. Germline values: CDR1 SGHNT, CDR2 YYREEE (reference sequence). Trimming left V 4 bases short and J 8 bases short, with 18 bases between.

This clonotype was picked up many times. The rearrangement joins TRBV30 to TRBJ2-2, with D hard to call. The CDR3 has 16 amino acids. Trimming stripped 4 bases from V and 8 bases from J, with 23 bases between. CDR1 is GTSNPN and CDR2 is SVGIG in the germline V gene (reference sequence). This chain's CDR3 is CAWIPDPPHFEGELFF. The CDR3 DNA sequence: TGTGCCTGGATCCCAGATCCCCCCCACTTCGAAGGGGAGCTGTTTTTT.

The chain is built from TRBV12-3 or TRBV12-4 and TRBJ2-7, with 10 positions matching TRBD1. Trimming cost V 6 bases and J 7 bases; bases outside gene matches: 12. CDR3 length equals 15 residues. CDR3 DNA sequence: TGTGCCAGCAGACCGCGGACAGGGGGATCTAGTGAGCAGTACTTC. Its protein is CASRPRTGGSSEQYF.

This clonotype was observed at least ten times. The V gene is TRBV19, the J gene TRBJ2-3; no firm D call. CDR3 length: 11 amino acids. Germline CDR1 is LNHDA and CDR2 is SQIVND (reference sequence). V was pared by 5 bases and J by 6 bases, with 6 bases between. The CDR3: CASSAADTQYF. CDR3 in DNA: TGTGCCAGTAGTGCCGCGGATACGCAGTATTTT.

This clonotype was recorded at least ten times. This chain uses TRBV7-3 with TRBJ1-1, with D perhaps matching TRBD1 (5 bases). Trimming removed 2 bases at V and 3 bases at J, with 16 bases between. The CDR3 has 16 residues. Looked up from germline, CDR1 is SGHTA and CDR2 is FQGTGA. The CDR3 is CASSLQAGRRDTEAFF. The CDR3 coding sequence is TGTGCCAGCAGCTTACAAGCGGGGCGCCGGGACACTGAAGCTTTCTTT.

For this clonotype: One end of the junction does not line up with germline, which may come from a read error. The chain links TRBV7-8 to TRBJ2-5; weak D call: TRBD1 (6 bases). The CDR3 sequence is 13 residues long. The germline gives CDR1 SGHVS, CDR2 FQNEAQ. The CDR3 protein is CTSSPGQQETQYF. In DNA form, the CDR3 reads TGTACCAGCAGCCCCGGACAGCAAGAGACCCAGTACTTC. Filled out from reference TRBV7-8 and TRBJ2-5, the complete variable domain reads GAGVSQSPRYKVAKRGQDVALRCDPISGHVSLFWYQQALGQGPEFLTYFQNEAQLDKSGLPSDRFFAERPEGSVSTLKIQRTQQEDSAVYLCTSSPGQQETQYFGPGTRLLVL.

This clonotype has a count of ten or more. This sequence joins TRBV7-2 and TRBJ2-7, with D perhaps TRBD1 (6 bases). CDR1 and CDR2 (germline): SGHTA, FQGNSA. Trimming left V 2 bases short and J 0 bases short, with 11 bases between. This CDR3 is built from 15 residues. The CDR3 DNA is TGTGCCAGCAGCTTATTTAGGGGGAGCTCCTACGAGCAGTACGTC. This codes for CASSLFRGSSYEQYV.

This rearrangement joins TRBV4-3 to TRBJ2-1; D not certain. The CDR3 consists of 16 residues. The germline V and J ends were trimmed by 0 bases and 3 bases, with 12 bases remaining between them. CDR1 and CDR2 (germline): LGHNA, YSLEER. CDR3 sequence: CASSQDRADRYNEQFF. The CDR3 DNA follows: TGCGCCAGCAGCCAAGATAGGGCAGACCGCTACAATGAGCAGTTCTTC.

This clonotype was seen ten or more times. Mismatch with germline at one junction end may stem from a read error. The rearrangement uses TRBV12-3 or TRBV12-4 and TRBJ2-6; D might be TRBD1 (5 bases). This CDR3 spans 16 amino acids. The CDR3 DNA sequence: TGTGCCAGCAGTCCAGGTCTGAACACTGGGGCCAACGTCCTGATTTTC. Its protein is CASSPGLNTGANVLIF.

This chain joins TRBV28 and TRBJ1-1, with 7 positions matching TRBD1. V was pared by 6 bases and J by 2 bases, with 15 bases of the junction left unmatched. The CDR3 has 17 amino acids. Germline lookup yields CDR1 MDHEN and CDR2 SYDVKM. The CDR3 nucleotides read TGTGCCAGCAGAGTTGGTTGGGGTACAGGGGCTAACACTGAAGCTTTCTTT. Amino acids: CASRVGWGTGANTEAFF.

This clonotype appeared many times. The chain links TRBV6-1 to TRBJ1-6, with D hard to call. V was shortened by 7 bases and J by 5 bases, with 12 bases between the two germline ends. CDR3 length equals 14 residues. Germline V gene lookup returns CDR1 MNHNS and CDR2 SASEGT. The CDR3 DNA reads as TGTGCCAGCACCAGCGACACGAATAATTCACCCCTCCACTTT. It codes for CASTSDTNNSPLHF.

This clonotype was recorded many times. This chain joins TRBV27 and TRBJ2-7; D not resolved. The CDR3 has 14 amino acids. In germline, CDR1 is MNHEY, CDR2 SMNVEV (reference sequence). Deletions cut 4 bases from V and 6 bases from J, with 16 bases between. Here the CDR3 reads CASSSGRELSEQYF. DNA of the CDR3: TGTGCCAGCAGTTCCGGACGCGAATTGTCCGAGCAGTACTTC.